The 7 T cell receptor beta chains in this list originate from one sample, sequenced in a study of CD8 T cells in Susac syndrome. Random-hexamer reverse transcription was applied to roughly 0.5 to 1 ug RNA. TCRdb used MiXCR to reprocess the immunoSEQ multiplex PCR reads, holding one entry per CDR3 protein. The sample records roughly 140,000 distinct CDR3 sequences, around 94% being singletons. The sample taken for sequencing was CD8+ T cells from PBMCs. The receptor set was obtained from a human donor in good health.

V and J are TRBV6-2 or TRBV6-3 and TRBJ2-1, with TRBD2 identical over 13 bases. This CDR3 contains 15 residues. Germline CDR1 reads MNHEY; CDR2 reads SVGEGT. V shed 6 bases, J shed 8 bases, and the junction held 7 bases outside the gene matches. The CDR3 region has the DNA TGTGCCAGCAGCCGGACTAGCGGGAGAGTGGATGAGCAGTTCTTC. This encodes CASSRTSGRVDEQFF.

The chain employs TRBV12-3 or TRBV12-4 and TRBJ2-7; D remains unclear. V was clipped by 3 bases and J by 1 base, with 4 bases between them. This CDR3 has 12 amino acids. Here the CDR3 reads CASSLVSYEQYF. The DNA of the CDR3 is TGTGCCAGCAGTTTGGTATCCTACGAGCAGTACTTC.

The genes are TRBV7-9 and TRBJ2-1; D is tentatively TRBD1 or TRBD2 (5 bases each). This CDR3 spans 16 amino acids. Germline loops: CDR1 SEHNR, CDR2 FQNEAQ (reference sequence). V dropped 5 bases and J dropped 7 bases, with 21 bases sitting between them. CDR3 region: CASSPTRGGPLNEQFF. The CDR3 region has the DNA TGTGCCAGCAGCCCTACGAGGGGCGGTCCCCTGAATGAGCAGTTCTTC. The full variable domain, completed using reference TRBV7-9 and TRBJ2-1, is DTGVSQNPRHKITKRGQNVTFRCDPISEHNRLYWYRQTLGQGPEFLTYFQNEAQLEKSRLLSDRFSAERPKGSFSTLEIQRTEQGDSAMYLCASSPTRGGPLNEQFFGPGTRLTVL.

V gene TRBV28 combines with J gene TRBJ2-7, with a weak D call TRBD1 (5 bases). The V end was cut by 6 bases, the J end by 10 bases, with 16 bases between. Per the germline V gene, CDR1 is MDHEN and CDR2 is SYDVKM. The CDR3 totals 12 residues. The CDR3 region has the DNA TGTGCCAGCAGCTTCCCAGGGCCCGCCCAGTACTTC. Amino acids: CASSFPGPAQYF.

CDR3 sequence: CASSLGQGKSFF. In DNA form, the CDR3 reads TGTGCCAGCAGCTTGGGACAGGGGAAATCTTTCTTT. This rearrangement joins TRBV5-6 to TRBJ1-1, with 8 bases that match TRBD1. Germline CDR1 SGHDT, CDR2 YYEEEE. J was trimmed by 12 bases and V by 0 bases; bases with no gene match: 4. This CDR3 has 12 residues.

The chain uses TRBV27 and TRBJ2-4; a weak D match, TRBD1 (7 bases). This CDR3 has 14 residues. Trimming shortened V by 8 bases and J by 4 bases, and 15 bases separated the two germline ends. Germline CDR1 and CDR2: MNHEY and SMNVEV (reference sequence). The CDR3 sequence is CASFGGTAKNIQYF. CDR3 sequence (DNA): TGTGCCAGCTTTGGGGGGACAGCTAAAAACATTCAGTACTTC.

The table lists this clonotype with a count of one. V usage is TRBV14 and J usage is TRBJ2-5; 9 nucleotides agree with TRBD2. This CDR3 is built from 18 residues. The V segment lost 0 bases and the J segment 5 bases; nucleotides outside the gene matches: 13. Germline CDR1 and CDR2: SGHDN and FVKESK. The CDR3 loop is CASSQDGVAGEIWETQYF. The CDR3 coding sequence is TGTGCCAGCAGCCAAGATGGGGTAGCGGGAGAAATTTGGGAGACCCAGTACTTC.